This T cell receptor beta chain appears in the sequencing data of a study of T cells in Graves' hyperthyroidism and ophthalmopathy. This CDR3 has 14 residues. Germline assignment: CDR1 DFQATT and CDR2 SNEGSKA (reference sequence). V shed 5 bases and J 3 bases; nucleotides not matched to a gene: 9. Findings of the study overall: Also found in blood were most expanded thyroid clonotypes above 0.001.

The CDR3 regions of TCR beta were amplified from RNA transcripts. The HTBI primer set was used in a first-round RT-PCR of the TCR CDR3. Each CDR3 protein is one row after TCRdb ran MiXCR on the multiplex PCR reads. The table includes around 620,000 distinct CDR3 sequences, approximately 15% detected once. A NOSPECS grade of at least 4, a Clinical Activity Score of at least 3 and duration under 3 months were recorded in ophthalmopathy patients. Concerning this clonotype itself: Its antigen is not identified.

The rearrangement joins TRBV20-1 to TRBJ1-1, with TRBD1 matching 7 bases. The clonotype originates from a woman aged 18-29 years with Graves' ophthalmopathy. Sequencing was done on a sample of blood. DNA for the CDR3: TGCAGTGCTCGGGACAGTCCGTCGGACACTGAAGCTTTCTTT. Translated, it gives CSARDSPSDTEAFF.